These 16 T cell receptor beta chains were all obtained from the same sample, sequenced in a study of control samples from healthy donors and cancer patients. Clones were read by immunoSEQ multiplex PCR, and TCRdb kept only the in-frame ones, dropping some. The sample has fewer than 250,000 clones; the top ten hold less than 2.5%. Sequencing input: blood. The receptors stem from a woman in her twenties or thirties in good health.

The chain couples TRBV27 to TRBJ2-7; a possible D gene is TRBD2 (5 bases). Trimming stripped 4 bases from V and 3 bases from J, with 10 bases between. Germline CDR1 and CDR2: MNHEY and SMNVEV (reference sequence). This CDR3 spans 13 amino acids. The CDR3 DNA sequence: TGTGCCAGCAGTTACGGCAGCGGCTACGAGCAGTACTTC. This gives the protein CASSYGSGYEQYF.

Worth noting for this clone: The same CDR3 also results from other DNA sequences found in this sample. V and J are TRBV6-5 and TRBJ1-1, with D hard to call. The CDR3 consists of 13 residues. Trimming shortened V by 2 bases and J by 1 base, and 5 bases separated the two germline ends. Per the germline V gene, CDR1 is MNHEY and CDR2 is SVGAGI. The CDR3 is CASSYPGNTEAFF. The DNA of the CDR3 is TGTGCCAGCAGTTACCCAGGGAACACTGAAGCTTTCTTT.

The CDR3 loop reads CASSLPGFEQYF. In DNA form, the CDR3 reads TGTGCCAGCAGTTTACCCGGTTTCGAGCAGTACTTC. The chain links TRBV28 to TRBJ2-7; D is unclear. The CDR3 has 12 amino acids. V gave up 2 bases and J gave up 6 bases, with 8 bases separating them. From germline, CDR1 is MDHEN and CDR2 SYDVKM.

The chain couples TRBV28 to TRBJ1-1, with 9 bases fitting TRBD1. Germline-derived CDR1 and CDR2 are MDHEN and SYDVKM. The CDR3 spans 13 residues. V shed 7 bases and J 5 bases; nucleotides not matched to a gene: 5. CDR3 region: CASTRDRVTEAFF. The CDR3 coding sequence is TGTGCCAGCACCCGGGACAGGGTAACTGAAGCTTTCTTT.

The V gene is TRBV18, the J gene TRBJ2-4, with 7 bases matching TRBD1. Trimming at V came to 3 bases and at J to 6 bases, leaving 5 bases not matched to a gene. The germline V gene has CDR1 KGHSH and CDR2 LQKENI. The CDR3 runs 14 residues. CDR3 sequence (DNA): TGTGCCAGCTCACCGGGACAGAGGGGAAACATTCAGTACTTC. The encoded protein is CASSPGQRGNIQYF.

The rearrangement joins TRBV4-1 to TRBJ1-4; maybe TRBD1 (5 bases). Germline values: CDR1 MGHRA, CDR2 YSYEKL. Trimming shortened V by 0 bases and J by 5 bases, and 10 bases separated the two germline ends. The CDR3 runs to 15 residues. DNA of the CDR3: TGCGCCAGCAGCCAAGACGGGGCGGGCAATGAAAAACTGTTTTTT. It codes for CASSQDGAGNEKLFF.

The J gene is TRBJ1-6, the V gene TRBV10-3; 7 positions agree with TRBD1. CDR1 is ENHRY and CDR2 is SYGVKD in the germline V gene. V shed 2 bases and J 7 bases; nucleotides not matched to a gene: 2. The CDR3 covers 14 residues. As DNA, the CDR3 is TGTGCCATCAGTGAGGGGACAGAGAATTCACCCCTCCACTTT. As protein: CAISEGTENSPLHF.

This chain connects TRBV5-1 to TRBJ1-1; 9 positions match TRBD1. J gave up 4 bases and V 1 base, and 2 bases lay outside the gene matches. This CDR3 has 14 amino acids. CDR1 is SGHRS and CDR2 is YFSETQ in the germline V gene. CDR3 loop: CASSLQDRGTEAFF. The CDR3 DNA sequence: TGCGCCAGCAGCTTGCAGGACAGGGGCACTGAAGCTTTCTTT.

The rearrangement joins TRBV19 to TRBJ1-1, with D possibly TRBD1 on 6 matching bases. V dropped 5 bases and J dropped 7 bases, with 20 bases sitting between them. Looked up from germline, CDR1 is LNHDA and CDR2 is SQIVND (reference sequence). This CDR3 spans 15 amino acids. The CDR3 here is CASSLDYSGVGEAFF. CDR3 sequence (DNA): TGTGCCAGTAGTCTCGACTATTCAGGGGTGGGTGAAGCTTTCTTT.

The gene calls are TRBV5-8 and TRBJ2-1; the D call may be TRBD1 or TRBD2 (5 bases each). The CDR3 sequence is 17 residues long. V shed 1 base and J shed 2 bases, with 16 bases lying between them. Looked up from germline, CDR1 is SGHTS and CDR2 is YDEGEE. CDR3 sequence: CASSLLRGYRAYNEQFF. As DNA, the CDR3 is TGTGCCAGCAGCTTGTTACGGGGCTACCGGGCCTACAATGAGCAGTTCTTC. The full variable domain, with the rest looked up from reference TRBV5-8 and TRBJ2-1, is EAGVTQSPTHLIKTRGQQATLRCSPISGHTSVYWYQQALGLGLQFLLWYDEGEERNRGNFPPRFSGRQFPNYSSELNVNALELEDSALYLCASSLLRGYRAYNEQFFGPGTRLTVL.

This rearrangement joins TRBV28 to TRBJ1-2; D is unclear. Germline CDR1 and CDR2: MDHEN and SYDVKM. Trimming took off 5 bases at V and 7 bases at J, with 11 bases between the two ends. The CDR3 is 12 amino acids. The chain's CDR3 is CASSPRVVGYTF. CDR3 bases: TGTGCCAGCAGTCCCCGAGTAGTTGGCTACACCTTC.

The chain joins TRBV4-3 to TRBJ1-5, with D maybe TRBD1 (6 bases). The V gene lost 0 bases and the J gene lost 5 bases, with 14 bases spanning the gap. This CDR3 has 16 residues. The germline gives CDR1 LGHNA, CDR2 YSLEER. The DNA for the CDR3 is TGCGCCAGCAGCCAAGACGTGGACAGCCGATATCAGCCCCAGCATTTT. Amino acid sequence: CASSQDVDSRYQPQHF.

The chain recombines TRBV6-2 or TRBV6-3 with TRBJ1-5; D not certain. Trimming took off 7 bases at V and 1 base at J, with 11 bases between the two ends. This CDR3 spans 14 amino acids. Germline V CDR1 and CDR2: MNHEY, SVGEGT. CDR3 amino acids: CASNPGGSNQPQHF. Here the CDR3 DNA reads TGTGCCAGCAACCCCGGAGGGAGCAATCAGCCCCAGCATTTT.

This chain connects TRBV3-1 (or the pseudogene TRBV3-2) to TRBJ1-5, with D unclear. Germline V lookup: CDR1 LGHDT, CDR2 YNNKEL (reference sequence). V lost 0 bases to trimming and J lost 2 bases, with 14 bases between them. The CDR3 is 17 amino acids. CDR3 residues: CASSQDYPGGGNQPQHF. For the CDR3, the DNA is TGTGCCAGCAGCCAAGATTATCCCGGCGGGGGCAATCAGCCCCAGCATTTT.

V and J are TRBV4-2 and TRBJ2-7; D possibly corresponds to TRBD1 (5 bases). Trimming removed 5 bases at V and 7 bases at J, with 12 bases between. In germline, CDR1 is LGHNA, CDR2 YNFKEQ. The CDR3 runs to 12 residues. The CDR3 DNA sequence: TGTGCCAGCAGCTTCGACAGTTATGAGCAGTACTTC. It is translated as CASSFDSYEQYF.

V usage is TRBV7-8 and J usage is TRBJ2-1, with D tentatively TRBD2 (5 bases). V lost 4 bases, J lost 4 bases, and 14 bases lay in between. CDR3 length: 15 residues. Germline V gene data show CDR1 as SGHVS and CDR2 as FQNEAQ. This CDR3 reads CASSYPSPGYNEQFF. DNA of the CDR3: TGTGCCAGCAGCTATCCCTCTCCGGGGTACAATGAGCAGTTCTTC.